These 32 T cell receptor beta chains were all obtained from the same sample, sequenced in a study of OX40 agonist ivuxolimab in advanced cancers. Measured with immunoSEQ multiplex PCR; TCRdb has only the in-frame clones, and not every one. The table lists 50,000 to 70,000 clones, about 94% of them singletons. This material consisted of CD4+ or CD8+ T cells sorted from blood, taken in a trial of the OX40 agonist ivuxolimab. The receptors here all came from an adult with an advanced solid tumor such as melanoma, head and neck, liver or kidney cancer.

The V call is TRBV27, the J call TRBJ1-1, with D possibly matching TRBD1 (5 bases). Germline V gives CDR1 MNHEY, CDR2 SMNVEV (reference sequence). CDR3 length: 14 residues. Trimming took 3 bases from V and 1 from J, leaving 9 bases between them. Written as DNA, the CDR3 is TGTGCCAGCAGTTTTGATGGGGGGAACACTGAAGCTTTCTTT. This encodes CASSFDGGNTEAFF.

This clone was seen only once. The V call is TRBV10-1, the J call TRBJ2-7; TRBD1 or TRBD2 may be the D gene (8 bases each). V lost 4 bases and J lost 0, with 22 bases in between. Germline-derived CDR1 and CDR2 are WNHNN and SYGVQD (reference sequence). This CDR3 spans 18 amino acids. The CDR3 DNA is TGCGCCAGCAGTGGGACAGGGAGCACTAGCGGCCTCTCCTACGAGCAGTACTTC. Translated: CASSGTGSTSGLSYEQYF.

CDR3 coding DNA: TGTGCCAGCAGCGTAGGAGGGATCCCCTACGAGCAGTACTTC. Protein product: CASSVGGIPYEQYF. The genes are TRBV9 and TRBJ2-7; D may be TRBD2 (5 bases). The V end was cut by 0 bases, the J end by 2 bases, with 9 bases between. CDR3 length equals 14 residues. Germline-derived CDR1 and CDR2 are SGDLS and YYNGEE.

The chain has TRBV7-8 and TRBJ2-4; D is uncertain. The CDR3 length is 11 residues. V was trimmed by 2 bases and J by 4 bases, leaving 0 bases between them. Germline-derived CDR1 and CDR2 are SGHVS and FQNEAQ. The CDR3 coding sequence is TGTGCCAGCAGCTTAAAAAACATTCAGTACTTC. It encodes CASSLKNIQYF.

CDR3 coding DNA: TGTGCCAGCAGTTTGACAGAAAACTATGGCTACACCTTC. It is translated as CASSLTENYGYTF. V gene TRBV27 combines with J gene TRBJ1-2; possibly TRBD1 for D (5 bases). The V end lost 3 bases, the J end lost 2 bases, and 7 bases lay between the germline ends. The length of the CDR3 is 13 residues. Germline lookup yields CDR1 MNHEY and CDR2 SMNVEV (reference sequence).

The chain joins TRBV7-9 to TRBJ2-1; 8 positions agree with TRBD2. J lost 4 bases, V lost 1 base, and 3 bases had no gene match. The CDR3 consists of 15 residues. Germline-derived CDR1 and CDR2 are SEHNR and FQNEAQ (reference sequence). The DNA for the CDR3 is TGTGCCAGCAGCTTAGTGCTAGCGGGTTACAATGAGCAGTTCTTC. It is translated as CASSLVLAGYNEQFF.

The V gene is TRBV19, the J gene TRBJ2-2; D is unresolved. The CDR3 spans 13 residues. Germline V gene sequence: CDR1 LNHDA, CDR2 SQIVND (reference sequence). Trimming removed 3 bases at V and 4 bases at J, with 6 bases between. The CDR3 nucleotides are TGTGCCAGTAGTATCACAGTCACCGGGGAGCTGTTTTTT. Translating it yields CASSITVTGELFF.

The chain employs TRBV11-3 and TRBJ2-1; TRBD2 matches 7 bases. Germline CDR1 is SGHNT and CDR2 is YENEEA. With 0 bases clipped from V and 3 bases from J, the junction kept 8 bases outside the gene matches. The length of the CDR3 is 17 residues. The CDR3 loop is CASSLDQASGFYNEQFF. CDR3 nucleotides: TGTGCCAGCAGCTTAGATCAGGCTAGCGGTTTCTACAATGAGCAGTTCTTC. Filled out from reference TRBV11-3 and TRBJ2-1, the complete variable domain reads EAGVVQSPRYKIIEKKQPVAFWCNPISGHNTLYWYLQNLGQGPELLIRYENEEAVDDSQLPKDRFSAERLKGVDSTLKIQPAELGDSAVYLCASSLDQASGFYNEQFFGPGTRLTVL.

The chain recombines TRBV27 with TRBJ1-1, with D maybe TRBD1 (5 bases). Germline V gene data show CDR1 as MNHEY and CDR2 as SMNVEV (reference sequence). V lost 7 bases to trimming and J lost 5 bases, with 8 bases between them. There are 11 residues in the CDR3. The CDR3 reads CASNQGTEAFF. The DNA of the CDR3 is TGTGCCAGCAACCAGGGTACTGAAGCTTTCTTT.

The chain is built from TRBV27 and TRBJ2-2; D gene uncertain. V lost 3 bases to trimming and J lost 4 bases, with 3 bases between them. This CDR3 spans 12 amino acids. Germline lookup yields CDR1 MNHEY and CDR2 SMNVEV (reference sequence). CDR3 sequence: CASSFGTGELFF. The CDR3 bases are TGTGCCAGCAGTTTCGGCACCGGGGAGCTGTTTTTT.

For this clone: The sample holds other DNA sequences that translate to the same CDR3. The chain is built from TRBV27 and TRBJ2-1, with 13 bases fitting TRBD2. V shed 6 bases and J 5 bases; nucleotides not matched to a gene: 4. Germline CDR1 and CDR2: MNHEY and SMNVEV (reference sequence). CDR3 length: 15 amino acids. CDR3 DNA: TGTGCCAGCAGCCCCGGGACTAGCGGGAACAATGAGCAGTTCTTC. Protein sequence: CASSPGTSGNNEQFF.

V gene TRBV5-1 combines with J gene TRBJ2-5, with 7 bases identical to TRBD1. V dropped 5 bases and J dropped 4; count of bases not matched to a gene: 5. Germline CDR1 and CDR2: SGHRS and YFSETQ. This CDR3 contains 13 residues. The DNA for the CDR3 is TGCGCCAGCAGGTTACCAGGGGGAGAGACCCAGTACTTC. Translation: CASRLPGGETQYF.

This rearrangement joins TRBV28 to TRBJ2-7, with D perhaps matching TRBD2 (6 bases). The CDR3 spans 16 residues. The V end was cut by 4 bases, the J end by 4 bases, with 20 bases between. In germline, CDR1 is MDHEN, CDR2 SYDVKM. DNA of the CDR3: TGTGCCAGCAGTTCAACCCTCGGGGGTGGGGCATACGAGCAGTACTTC. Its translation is CASSSTLGGGAYEQYF. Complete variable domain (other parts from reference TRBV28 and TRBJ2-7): DVKVTQSSRYLVKRTGEKVFLECVQDMDHENMFWYRQDPGLGLRLIYFSYDVKMKEKGDIPEGYSVSREKKERFSLILESASTNQTSMYLCASSSTLGGGAYEQYFGPGTRLTVT.

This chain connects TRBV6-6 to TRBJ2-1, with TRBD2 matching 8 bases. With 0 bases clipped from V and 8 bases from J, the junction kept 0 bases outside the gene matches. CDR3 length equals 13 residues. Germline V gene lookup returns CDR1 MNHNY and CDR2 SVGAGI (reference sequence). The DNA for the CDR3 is TGTGCCAGCAGTTACTCAGCGGGGGATGAGCAGTTCTTC. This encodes CASSYSAGDEQFF.

The chain's CDR3 is CASSNPRTGTGEAFF. DNA of the CDR3: TGTGCCAGCAGTAACCCCCGGACAGGGACAGGTGAAGCTTTCTTT. The gene calls are TRBV6-5 and TRBJ1-1, with TRBD1 matching over 8 bases. The CDR3 spans 15 residues. From germline, CDR1 is MNHEY and CDR2 SVGAGI. V lost 5 bases and J lost 7; bases outside the gene matches: 12.

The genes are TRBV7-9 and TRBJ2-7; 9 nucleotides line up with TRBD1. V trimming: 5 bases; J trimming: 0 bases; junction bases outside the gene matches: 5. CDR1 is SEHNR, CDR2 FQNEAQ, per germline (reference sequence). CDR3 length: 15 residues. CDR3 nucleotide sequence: TGTGCCAGCAGCCATGGGACAGGGAGCTCCTACGAGCAGTACTTC. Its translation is CASSHGTGSSYEQYF.

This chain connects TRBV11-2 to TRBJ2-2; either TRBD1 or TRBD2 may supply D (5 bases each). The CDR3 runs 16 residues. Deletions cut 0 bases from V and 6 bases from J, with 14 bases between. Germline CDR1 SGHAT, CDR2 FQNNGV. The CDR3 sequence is CASSLDGSSRAGELFF. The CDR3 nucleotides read TGTGCCAGCAGCTTAGATGGTTCTAGCAGGGCCGGGGAGCTGTTTTTT.

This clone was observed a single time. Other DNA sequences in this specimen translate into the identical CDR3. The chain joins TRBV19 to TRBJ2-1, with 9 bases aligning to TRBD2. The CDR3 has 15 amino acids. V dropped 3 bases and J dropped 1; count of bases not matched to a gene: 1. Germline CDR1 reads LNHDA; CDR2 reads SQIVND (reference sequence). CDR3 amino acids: CASSISGGSYNEQFF. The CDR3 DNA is TGTGCCAGTAGTATCAGCGGGGGGTCCTACAATGAGCAGTTCTTC.

The CDR3 DNA reads TGTGCCAGCAGCCCGGGGGGCGGAAACACAGATACGCAGTATTTT. The encoded protein is CASSPGGGNTDTQYF. The genes are TRBV7-9 and TRBJ2-3, with a tentative D call TRBD2 (7 bases). The CDR3 extends over 15 amino acids. V was cut by 5 bases and J by 2 bases, with 14 bases left in between. Germline V gene data show CDR1 as SEHNR and CDR2 as FQNEAQ (reference sequence).

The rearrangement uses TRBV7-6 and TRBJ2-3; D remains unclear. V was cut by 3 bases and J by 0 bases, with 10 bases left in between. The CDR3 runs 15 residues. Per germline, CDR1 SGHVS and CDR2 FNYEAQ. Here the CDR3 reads CASSLRPTSTDTQYF. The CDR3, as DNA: TGTGCCAGCAGCTTGCGACCAACTAGCACAGATACGCAGTATTTT.

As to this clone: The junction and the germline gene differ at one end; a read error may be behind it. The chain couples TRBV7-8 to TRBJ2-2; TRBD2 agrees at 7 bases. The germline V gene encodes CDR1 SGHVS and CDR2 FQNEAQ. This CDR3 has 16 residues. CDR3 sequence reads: CASGLLGGSNTGELFF. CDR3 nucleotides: TGTGCCAGCGGCTTGCTCGGGGGGAGCAACACCGGGGAGCTGTTTTTT.

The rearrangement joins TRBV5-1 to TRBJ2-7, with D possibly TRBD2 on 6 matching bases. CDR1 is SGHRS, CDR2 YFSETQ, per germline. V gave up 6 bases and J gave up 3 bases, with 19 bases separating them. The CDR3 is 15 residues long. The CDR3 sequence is CASKGEAGGYYEQYF. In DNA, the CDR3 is TGCGCCAGCAAAGGGGAAGCGGGTGGGTACTACGAGCAGTACTTC.

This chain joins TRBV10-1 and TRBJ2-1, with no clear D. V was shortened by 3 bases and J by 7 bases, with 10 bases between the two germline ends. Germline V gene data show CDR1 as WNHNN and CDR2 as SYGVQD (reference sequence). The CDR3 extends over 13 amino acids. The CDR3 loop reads CASSDVRWNEQFF. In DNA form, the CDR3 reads TGCGCCAGCAGTGACGTGCGGTGGAATGAGCAGTTCTTC.

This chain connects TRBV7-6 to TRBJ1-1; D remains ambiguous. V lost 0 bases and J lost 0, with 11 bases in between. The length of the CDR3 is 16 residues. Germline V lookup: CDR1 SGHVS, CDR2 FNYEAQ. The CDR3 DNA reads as TGTGCCAGCAGCTTAGCTGACGGACGTATGAACACTGAAGCTTTCTTT. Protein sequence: CASSLADGRMNTEAFF. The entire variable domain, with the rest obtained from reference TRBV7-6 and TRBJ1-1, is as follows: GAGVSQSPRYKVTKRGQDVALRCDPISGHVSLYWYRQALGQGPEFLTYFNYEAQQDKSGLPNDRFSAERPEGSISTLTIQRTEQRDSAMYRCASSLADGRMNTEAFFGQGTRLTVV.

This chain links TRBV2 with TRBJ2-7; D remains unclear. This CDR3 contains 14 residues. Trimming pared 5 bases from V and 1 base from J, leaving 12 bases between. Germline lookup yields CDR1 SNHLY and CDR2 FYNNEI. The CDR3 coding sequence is TGTGCCAGCAGTTGGCAGGCGTTATCCTACGAGCAGTACTTC. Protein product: CASSWQALSYEQYF.

DNA of the CDR3: TGCGCCAGCAGCCAGGACAGGGCCACCTCGGATGGCTACACCTTC. Translated, it gives CASSQDRATSDGYTF. The chain employs TRBV4-3 and TRBJ1-2; 8 bases are shared with TRBD1. Germline assignment: CDR1 LGHNA and CDR2 YSLEER. The CDR3 covers 15 residues. J was trimmed by 6 bases and V by 3 bases; bases with no gene match: 9.

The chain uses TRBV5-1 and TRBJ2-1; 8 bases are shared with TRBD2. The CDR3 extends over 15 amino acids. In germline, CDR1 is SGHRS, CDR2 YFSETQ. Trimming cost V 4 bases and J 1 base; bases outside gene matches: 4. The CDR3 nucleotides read TGCGCCAGCAGCGCGGGGGGAAGGTCCTACAATGAGCAGTTCTTC. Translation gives CASSAGGRSYNEQFF.

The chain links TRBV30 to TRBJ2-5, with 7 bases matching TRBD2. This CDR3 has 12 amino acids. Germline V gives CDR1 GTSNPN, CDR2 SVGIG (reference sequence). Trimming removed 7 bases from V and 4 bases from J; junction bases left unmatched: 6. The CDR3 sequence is CAYYGGRETQYF. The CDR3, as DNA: TGTGCCTACTACGGCGGGAGAGAGACCCAGTACTTC.

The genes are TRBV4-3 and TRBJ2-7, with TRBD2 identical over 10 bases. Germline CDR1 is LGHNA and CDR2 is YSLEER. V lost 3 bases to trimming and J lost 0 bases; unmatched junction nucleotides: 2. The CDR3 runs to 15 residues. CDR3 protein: CASSHRTSGSYEQYF. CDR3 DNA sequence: TGCGCCAGCAGCCATCGGACTAGCGGCTCCTACGAGCAGTACTTC.

CDR3 protein: CASSPSSTYEQYF. In DNA, the CDR3 is TGCGCCAGCAGCCCTTCTTCGACCTACGAGCAGTACTTC. The V and J genes are TRBV4-3 and TRBJ2-7; D not resolved. Germline V lookup: CDR1 LGHNA, CDR2 YSLEER. The CDR3 consists of 13 residues. V dropped 4 bases and J dropped 2 bases, with 9 bases sitting between them.

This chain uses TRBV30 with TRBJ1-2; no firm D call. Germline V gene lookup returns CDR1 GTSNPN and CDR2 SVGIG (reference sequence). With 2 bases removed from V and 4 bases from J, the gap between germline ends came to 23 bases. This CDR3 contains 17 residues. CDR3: CAWSSSGFGRLGYGYTF. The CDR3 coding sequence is TGTGCCTGGAGTTCGAGTGGCTTCGGCCGCCTTGGCTATGGCTACACCTTC.

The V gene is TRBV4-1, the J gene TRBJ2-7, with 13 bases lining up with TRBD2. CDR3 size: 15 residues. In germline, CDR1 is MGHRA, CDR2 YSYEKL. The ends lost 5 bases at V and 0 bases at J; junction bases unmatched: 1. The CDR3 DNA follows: TGCGCCAGCAGCAGGACTAGCGGGAGCTCCTACGAGCAGTACTTC. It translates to CASSRTSGSSYEQYF.